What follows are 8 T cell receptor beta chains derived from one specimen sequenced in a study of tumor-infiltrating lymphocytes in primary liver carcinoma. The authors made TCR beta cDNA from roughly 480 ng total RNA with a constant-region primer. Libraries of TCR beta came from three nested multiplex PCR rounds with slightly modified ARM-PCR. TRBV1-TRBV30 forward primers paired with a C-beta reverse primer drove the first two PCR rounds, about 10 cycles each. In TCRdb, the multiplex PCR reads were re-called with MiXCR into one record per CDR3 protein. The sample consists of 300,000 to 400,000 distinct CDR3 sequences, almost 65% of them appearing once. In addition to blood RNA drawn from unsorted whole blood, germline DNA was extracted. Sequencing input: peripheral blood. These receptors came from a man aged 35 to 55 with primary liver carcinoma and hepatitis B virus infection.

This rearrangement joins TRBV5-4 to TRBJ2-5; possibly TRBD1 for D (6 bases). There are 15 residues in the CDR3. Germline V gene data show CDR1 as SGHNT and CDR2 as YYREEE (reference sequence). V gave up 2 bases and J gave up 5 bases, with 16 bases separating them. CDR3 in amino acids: CASSFQGRTGETQYF. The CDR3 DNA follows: TGTGCCAGCAGCTTCCAGGGGCGGACCGGGGAGACCCAGTACTTC.

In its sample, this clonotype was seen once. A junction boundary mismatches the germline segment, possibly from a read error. CDR3 nucleotides: TGTGCCATCAGTTTAGGTCGGGAGCGGGAAGGGTTCTTC. It codes for CAISLGREREGFF. The rearrangement uses TRBV28 and TRBJ2-1, with 7 bases fitting TRBD2. CDR1 is MDHEN, CDR2 SYDVKM, per germline. The CDR3 runs to 13 residues.

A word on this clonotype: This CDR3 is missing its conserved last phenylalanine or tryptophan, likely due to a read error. The CDR3 sequence is CVSSPPEVVAGGHQPQHS. In DNA form, the CDR3 reads TGTGTCAGCAGCCCCCCGGAGGTGGTAGCAGGGGGTCATCAGCCCCAGCATTCT. The chain has TRBV11-3 and TRBJ1-5, with 7 bases aligning to TRBD1. Germline V CDR1 and CDR2: SGHNT, YENEEA. The CDR3 covers 18 residues.

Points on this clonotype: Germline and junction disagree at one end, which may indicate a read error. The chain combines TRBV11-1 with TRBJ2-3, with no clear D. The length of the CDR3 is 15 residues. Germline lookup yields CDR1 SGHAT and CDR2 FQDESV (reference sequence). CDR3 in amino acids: CASRPLSFGTDTQYF. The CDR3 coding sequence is TGTGCCAGCAGACCACTAAGCTTCGGCACAGATACACAGTATTTT. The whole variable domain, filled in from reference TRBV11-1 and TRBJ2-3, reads EAEVAQSPRYKITEKSQAVAFWCDPISGHATLYWYRQILGQGPELLVQFQDESVVDDSQLPKDRFSAERLKGVDSTLKIQPAELGDSAMYLCASRPLSFGTDTQYFGPGTRLTVL.

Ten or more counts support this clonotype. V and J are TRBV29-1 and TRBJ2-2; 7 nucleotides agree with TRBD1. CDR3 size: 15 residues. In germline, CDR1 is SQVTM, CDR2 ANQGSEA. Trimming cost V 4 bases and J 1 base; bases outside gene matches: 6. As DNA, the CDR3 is TGCAGCGTTGCCCGGACAGGCCTGAACACCGGGGAGCTGTTTTTT. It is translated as CSVARTGLNTGELFF.

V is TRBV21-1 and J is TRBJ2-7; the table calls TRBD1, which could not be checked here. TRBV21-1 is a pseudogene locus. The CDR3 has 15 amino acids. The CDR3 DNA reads TGTGCCAGCAGCCTCCAGGGCTGCTGCGCCTACGACCAGTACTTC. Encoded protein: CASSLQGCCAYDQYF.

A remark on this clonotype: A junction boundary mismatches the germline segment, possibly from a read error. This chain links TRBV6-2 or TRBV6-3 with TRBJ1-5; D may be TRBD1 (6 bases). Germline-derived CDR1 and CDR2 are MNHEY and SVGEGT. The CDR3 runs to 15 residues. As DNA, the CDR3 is TGTACCAGCAGTTTGGACAGTTACAGCAATCAGTCCCAGCATTTT. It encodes CTSSLDSYSNQSQHF.

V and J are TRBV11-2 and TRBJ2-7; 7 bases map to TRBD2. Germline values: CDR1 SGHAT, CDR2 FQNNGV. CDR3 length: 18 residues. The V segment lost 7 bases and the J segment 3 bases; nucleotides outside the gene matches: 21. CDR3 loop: CASISKWPGTTNIYEQYF. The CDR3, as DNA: TGTGCCAGCATCTCAAAGTGGCCCGGGACTACCAATATCTACGAGCAGTACTTC.